Shown below are 2 T cell receptor beta chains from a single sample sequenced in a study of T-cell memory formation after mild COVID-19. TCRdb analysed the 5' RACE reads with MiXCR anew, one entry per CDR3 protein. This sample has 350,000 to 450,000 distinct CDR3 sequences, with over 15% found just once. Input material: PBMCs or a T cell subset sorted from them (not recorded which). These receptors all stem from an adult woman who had mild COVID-19 (a few samples of this study predate the infection). Cell type and time point are not known.

This clonotype was seen at least ten times. The chain carries TRBV5-1 and TRBJ2-1, with 15 positions matching TRBD2. Losses at the gene ends were 6 bases for V and 4 bases for J; bases not matched to a gene: 20. The germline CDR1 and CDR2 sequences are SGHRS and YFSETQ. The CDR3 covers 21 residues. The CDR3 DNA reads as TGCGCCAGCACCCCAACAGGGGGCGCAGGGACTAGCGGGGGGAAATACAATGAGCAGTTCTTC. Translated: CASTPTGGAGTSGGKYNEQFF.

This clonotype came up a few times. This chain uses TRBV7-6 with TRBJ1-1; 7 positions match TRBD1. The V and J ends lost 2 bases and 8 bases, in that order; junction bases with no gene match: 2. The CDR3 has 12 amino acids. Per germline, CDR1 SGHVS and CDR2 FNYEAQ. The CDR3 DNA follows: TGTGCCAGCAGCTTATTGACAGGGGAAGCTTTCTTT. Translating it yields CASSLLTGEAFF.